These T cell receptor beta chains were read from a single sample in a study of cytomegalovirus exposure and HLA in healthy donors. Method: immunoSEQ multiplex PCR; TCRdb's copy keeps in-frame clones and lacks some. The repertoire includes 90,000 to 100,000 clones, approximately 76% of them detected once, and roughly 19% sits in the top ten. Sequencing used PBMCs. These receptors were obtained from a woman in her sixties in good health and CMV-seropositive. The CDR3 runs from the conserved cysteine through the conserved F or W. The order of the fields is V gene, clone size, D gene, J gene, CDR3 DNA, CDR3 protein. The D gene is left open where the match is weak. The size field is filled for only some rows; it gives once, few, many or a size class.

TRBV10-1	-	TRBD2	TRBJ2-3	TGCGCCAGCAGTGAAAGACTAGCGGGAGGGCCCTTCGATACGCAGTATTTT	CASSERLAGGPFDTQYF
TRBV5-6	-	TRBD1	TRBJ1-5	TGTGCCAGCAGCTTGGGCCTCGGGACAGCTAGCAATCAGCCCCAGCATTTT	CASSLGLGTASNQPQHF
TRBV13	-	-	TRBJ2-7	TGTGCCAGCAGCCCAACTAGGGTCCCCTACGAGCAGTACTTC	CASSPTRVPYEQYF
TRBV7-2	-	TRBD1	TRBJ2-1	TGTGCCAGCAGCTTCTCCGGGACAGGCAACAATGAGCAGTTCTTC	CASSFSGTGNNEQFF
TRBV18	once	-	TRBJ2-7	TGTGCCAGCTCACCATCGGTGGGGGGCTACGAGCAGTACTTC	CASSPSVGGYEQYF
TRBV6-6	-	-	TRBJ2-7	TGTGCCAGCAGGCTATACCGGGGAGGCGAGCAGTACTTC	CASRLYRGGEQYF
TRBV5-1	-	TRBD1	TRBJ1-2	TGCGCCAGCAGCTTAGGGACAGGGGGCCGTGGCTACACCTTC	CASSLGTGGRGYTF
TRBV27	-	-	TRBJ2-1	TGTGCCAGCAGTTTATCGGGAGTATCGGATGAGCAGTTCTTC	CASSLSGVSDEQFF
TRBV6-6	-	-	TRBJ1-1	TGTGCCAGCAGTTCCAGGGGAGTGAACACTGAAGCTTTCTTT	CASSSRGVNTEAFF
TRBV5-1	-	-	TRBJ2-3	TGCGCCAGCAGCTTTAGTCTTAGTATCGCAGATACGCAGTATTTT	CASSFSLSIADTQYF
TRBV11-3	-	TRBD2	TRBJ2-2	TGTGCCAGCAGCTCTAGCGCCCTAGCGGGGTCGGGAGAGCTGTTTTTT	CASSSSALAGSGELFF
TRBV29-1	-	TRBD1	TRBJ1-1	TGCAGCGTATTGGACAGGGAGACTGAAGCTTTCTTT	CSVLDRETEAFF
TRBV19	once	-	TRBJ2-6	TGTGCCAGTAGTATACAGGGTGGAGGGTTTGGGGCCAACGTCCTGACTTTC	CASSIQGGGFGANVLTF
TRBV19	-	-	TRBJ1-6	TGTGCCAGTAGTATTCGGACAGCAAATTCACCCCTCCACTTT	CASSIRTANSPLHF
TRBV5-1	-	-	TRBJ2-1	TGCGCCAGCAGCTTAGGGGGTGGGTCCTACAATGAGCAGTTCTTC	CASSLGGGSYNEQFF
TRBV28	-	-	TRBJ1-5	TGTGCCAGCAGTTTCGGGGGGCAACAGCCCCAGCATTTT	CASSFGGQQPQHF
TRBV6-1	-	-	TRBJ1-2	TGTGCCAGCAGTGAAGGCGGCCGAGTCTATGGCTACACCTTC	CASSEGGRVYGYTF
TRBV14	-	-	TRBJ1-1	TGTGCCAGCAGCCAAAGCCCCCGTGAAGCTTTCTTT	CASSQSPREAFF
TRBV18	-	-	TRBJ1-2	TGTGCCAGCTCACCACAGCGAGGTCTCGGCTATGGCTACACCTTC	CASSPQRGLGYGYTF
TRBV28	-	-	TRBJ1-3	TGTGCCAGCAGTCCTATCAAGAGAAACACCATATATTTT	CASSPIKRNTIYF
TRBV29-1	-	-	TRBJ1-1	TGCAGCGTTGACGACGGTGGGGAGACTGAAGCTTTCTTT	CSVDDGGETEAFF
TRBV27	-	TRBD1	TRBJ2-5	TGTGCCAGCAGTCCGGACAGGGGGGCGCAAGAGACCCAGTACTTC	CASSPDRGAQETQYF
TRBV6-5	-	TRBD2	TRBJ2-3	TGTGCCAGCAGACTAGCGAGCAACACAGATACGCAGTATTTT	CASRLASNTDTQYF
TRBV6-5	once	TRBD1	TRBJ1-6	TGTGCCAGCAGAAACAGGGGAAATTCACCCCTCCACTTT	CASRNRGNSPLHF
TRBV19	-	-	TRBJ1-2	TGTGCCAGTAGTATCTCCTATCTGGGCTACACCTTC	CASSISYLGYTF
TRBV15	-	-	TRBJ1-4	TGTGCCACCAGCAGAGAGCGCGGCAGCGTCGAAAAACTGTTTTTT	CATSRERGSVEKLFF
TRBV7-9	-	-	TRBJ2-7	TGTGCCAGCAGCTTAGTCCAGGGGAAGGCCTACGAGCAGTACTTC	CASSLVQGKAYEQYF
TRBV14	-	TRBD1	TRBJ1-1	TGTGCCAGCAGCCAAAGGAACAGGGGTACTGAAGCTTTCTTT	CASSQRNRGTEAFF
TRBV18	-	TRBD2	TRBJ2-1	TGTGCCAGCTCACCGTGGCGGGAGCAGTACAATGAGCAGTTCTTC	CASSPWREQYNEQFF
TRBV5-4	-	TRBD1	TRBJ1-1	TGTGCCAGCAGCTTGTATGGGGACAGGGGACTGAACACTGAAGCTTTCTTT	CASSLYGDRGLNTEAFF
TRBV29-1	-	TRBD1	TRBJ2-7	TGCAGCGTTTCCGGGACAGGAATCTACGAGCAGTACTTC	CSVSGTGIYEQYF
TRBV7-9	-	-	TRBJ1-2	TGTGCCAGCAGCCCCACCGGGCGCGGGGGCTACACTTTC	CASSPTGRGGYTF
TRBV7-2	-	TRBD2	TRBJ2-7	TGTGCCAGCAGCTTAGCGGGAGGGCCCTACGAGCAGTACTTC	CASSLAGGPYEQYF
TRBV19	-	TRBD2	TRBJ2-5	TGTGCCAGTAGTATGACTAGCAGCTACCAAGAGACCCAGTACTTC	CASSMTSSYQETQYF
TRBV7-3	-	TRBD1	TRBJ1-2	TGTGCCAGCAGCACGACCGGGACAGGGTGGAATGGCTACACCTTC	CASSTTGTGWNGYTF
TRBV29-1	-	TRBD1	TRBJ1-3	TGCAGCGCTTCGACAGGGTCTAGAAACACCATATATTTT	CSASTGSRNTIYF
TRBV11-1	few	-	TRBJ1-1	TGTGCCAGCAGCTTATACCGGGAAACTCGAGCTTTCTTT	CASSLYRETRAFF
TRBV27	-	-	TRBJ1-2	TGTGCCAGCAGTTTATTAAGGGAGGGCCGAGGTGGCTACACCTTC	CASSLLREGRGGYTF
TRBV18	-	-	TRBJ1-1	TGTGCCAGCTCACCATCTTCACAGGGGAACACTGAAGCTTTCTTT	CASSPSSQGNTEAFF
TRBV4-1	-	-	TRBJ2-1	TGCGCCAGCAGCCGCTCCTGGCGGGAAGGGGCCTACAATGAGCAGTTCTTC	CASSRSWREGAYNEQFF
TRBV28	few	TRBD1	TRBJ1-2	TGTGCCAGCAGTCCCGGACAGGGAGATGGCTACACCTTC	CASSPGQGDGYTF
TRBV14	-	TRBD2	TRBJ2-4	TGTGCCAGCAGCCAATGGGGCGTGGGAGGGATTCAGTACTTC	CASSQWGVGGIQYF
TRBV10-1	-	TRBD1	TRBJ2-1	TGCGCCAGCAGTGAGTCGTCAGGGACAGGGGTCAATGAGCAGTTCTTC	CASSESSGTGVNEQFF
TRBV28	-	-	TRBJ2-7	TGTGCCAGCAGAACCGCCGGGATAAGCTCCTACGAGCAGTACTTC	CASRTAGISSYEQYF
TRBV29-1	few	-	TRBJ1-2	TGCAGCGTTCCTCCGGACAGCTATGGCTACACCTTC	CSVPPDSYGYTF
TRBV7-7	-	TRBD2	TRBJ2-5	TGTGCTAGCAGCTCCGGACTAGCGGGAGAGACCCAGTACTTC	CASSSGLAGETQYF
TRBV10-2	-	-	TRBJ2-1	TGCGCCAGCAAAGGAACTAGCAGTCCCTACAATGAGCAGTTCTTC	CASKGTSSPYNEQFF
TRBV5-6	once	TRBD2	TRBJ2-7	TGTGCCAGCAGCTTGGGGTACGGGAGGGAGCAGTACTTC	CASSLGYGREQYF
TRBV10-3	-	TRBD1	TRBJ2-3	TGTGCCATCAGCGGTTGGACAGGTACCACAGATACGCAGTATTTT	CAISGWTGTTDTQYF
TRBV2	-	-	TRBJ1-6	TGTGCCAGTTCATCTAGCTCCTATAATTCACCCCTCCACTTT	CASSSSSYNSPLHF
TRBV28	-	TRBD2	TRBJ2-5	TGTGCCAGCACCCAAACCGAAGGGGGTAGCGGGAGTCGAGAGACCCAGTACTTC	CASTQTEGGSGSRETQYF
TRBV7-9	-	TRBD2	TRBJ2-3	TGTGCCAGCAGCTTATGGAGGCTAGCGGGAGTACAAGATACGCAGTATTTT	CASSLWRLAGVQDTQYF